The clone carrying this T cell receptor beta chain was detected once. The V segment lost 1 base and the J segment 4 bases; nucleotides outside the gene matches: 5. CDR3 size: 15 residues. Germline V gene data show CDR1 as MGHRA and CDR2 as YSYEKL. This sample is part of a study of shared clonotypes between healthy human individuals. The wider study: Per donor, CD8 memory used one plate, CD8 naive used two, CD4 memory used three and CD4 naive used three.

Assay runs were performed at deep level. Sequenced by immunoSEQ multiplex PCR; TCRdb stores in-frame clones only, minus some. The sample contains approximately 1,500,000 clones, approximately 97% of which appear only once. The clonotype originates from a man aged 25 to 40 in good health. The chain uses TRBV4-1 and TRBJ2-7, with 9 bases fitting TRBD2. Sample: naive CD4+ T cells sorted from blood. As to subset: CD45RA+ positively selected. CDR3 bases: TGCGCCAGCAGCCAAGTAATAGCGGGAGCTTACGAGCAGTACTTC. Amino acids: CASSQVIAGAYEQYF.